The 12 T cell receptor beta chains below come from one sample, sequenced in a study of glioma-infiltrating T cells after dendritic cell vaccination. Data came from immunoSEQ multiplex PCR; TCRdb stores just in-frame clones and leaves some out. This sample yields about 92,000 clones, of which more than 75% are seen a single time; roughly 14% belongs to the top ten. Specimen: blood, collected before dendritic cell vaccination. These receptors came from a human donor with glioblastoma.

The chain combines TRBV28 with TRBJ1-1; D might be TRBD1 (5 bases). Trimming pared 2 bases from V and 1 base from J, leaving 5 bases between. CDR3 length equals 13 residues. Germline CDR1 and CDR2: MDHEN and SYDVKM. As DNA, the CDR3 is TGTGCCAGCAGTTTAGGGGCGAACACTGAAGCTTTCTTT. Its translation is CASSLGANTEAFF. Full variable domain (remainder filled in from reference TRBV28 and TRBJ1-1): DVKVTQSSRYLVKRTGEKVFLECVQDMDHENMFWYRQDPGLGLRLIYFSYDVKMKEKGDIPEGYSVSREKKERFSLILESASTNQTSMYLCASSLGANTEAFFGQGTRLTVV.

This clone was seen only once. The chain couples TRBV5-1 to TRBJ2-5, with D possibly matching TRBD2 (5 bases). Germline V gives CDR1 SGHRS, CDR2 YFSETQ. This CDR3 comprises 13 residues. Trimming left V 3 bases short and J 5 bases short, with 11 bases between. The CDR3 bases are TGCGCCAGCAGCTCCGGGGATCTGGAGACCCAGTACTTC. Translated: CASSSGDLETQYF.

The rearrangement uses TRBV19 and TRBJ2-5, with TRBD2 as a possible D gene (7 bases). The CDR3 loop spans 14 amino acids. CDR1 is LNHDA and CDR2 is SQIVND in the germline V gene (reference sequence). Trimming left V 3 bases short and J 5 bases short, with 13 bases between. CDR3 residues: CASSITGRGETQYF. CDR3 coding DNA: TGTGCCAGTAGTATTACAGGGCGGGGGGAGACCCAGTACTTC.

The chain couples TRBV14 to TRBJ2-3, with 12 bases aligning to TRBD2. The CDR3 is 17 amino acids. Trimming removed 2 bases from V and 1 base from J; junction bases left unmatched: 4. CDR1 is SGHDN, CDR2 FVKESK, per germline. Here the CDR3 reads CASSQPRLAGGTDTQYF. The DNA of the CDR3 is TGTGCCAGCAGCCAACCCCGACTAGCGGGGGGCACAGATACGCAGTATTTT. The variable domain in full, with the rest retrieved from reference TRBV14 and TRBJ2-3, is EAGVTQFPSHSVIEKGQTVTLRCDPISGHDNLYWYRRVMGKEIKFLLHFVKESKQDESGMPNNRFLAERTGGTYSTLKVQPAELEDSGVYFCASSQPRLAGGTDTQYFGPGTRLTVL.

This clone was recorded once. V gene TRBV27 combines with J gene TRBJ2-7, with TRBD1 as a possible D gene (6 bases). Germline loops: CDR1 MNHEY, CDR2 SMNVEV (reference sequence). V lost 6 bases and J lost 5, with 17 bases in between. The CDR3 consists of 14 residues. In nucleotides, the CDR3 is TGTGCCAGCAGCCCAGGACAGTCCGGGGACGAGCAGTACTTC. Protein sequence: CASSPGQSGDEQYF.

The chain uses TRBV9 and TRBJ1-1, with D uncertain. The CDR3 sequence is 13 residues long. CDR1 is SGDLS and CDR2 is YYNGEE in the germline V gene. V lost 0 bases and J 4 bases, leaving 7 bases between the germline ends. The CDR3 region has the DNA TGTGCCAGCAGCGTAGTGGGGAGCACTGAAGCTTTCTTT. Protein: CASSVVGSTEAFF.

V gene TRBV5-5 combines with J gene TRBJ1-2, with D maybe TRBD1 (5 bases). V lost 2 bases, J lost 3 bases, and 8 bases lay in between. The germline V gene has CDR1 SGHKS and CDR2 YYEKEE (reference sequence). The length of the CDR3 is 13 residues. CDR3 residues: CASSFSGDYGYTF. DNA for the CDR3: TGTGCCAGCAGCTTTTCGGGGGACTATGGCTACACCTTC. The full variable domain, in which reference TRBV5-5 and TRBJ1-2 provide the parts outside the CDR3, is DAGVTQSPTHLIKTRGQQVTLRCSPISGHKSVSWYQQVLGQGPQFIFQYYEKEERGRGNFPDRFSARQFPNYSSELNVNALLLGDSALYLCASSFSGDYGYTFGSGTRLTVV.

The genes are TRBV7-8 and TRBJ2-3, with D possibly being TRBD2 (6 bases). The CDR3 sequence is 17 residues long. V gave up 3 bases and J gave up 1 base, with 17 bases separating them. The germline V gene encodes CDR1 SGHVS and CDR2 FQNEAQ. DNA for the CDR3: TGTGCCAGCAGCTTTGGTTCTTATGGCGGGGGCACAGATACGCAGTATTTT. This sequence encodes CASSFGSYGGGTDTQYF.

The chain carries TRBV27 and TRBJ2-2; no reliable D call. V lost 3 bases, J lost 1 base, and 9 bases lay in between. Looked up from germline, CDR1 is MNHEY and CDR2 is SMNVEV (reference sequence). This CDR3 has 15 amino acids. The CDR3 here is CASSFVAGNTGELFF. In nucleotides, the CDR3 is TGTGCCAGCAGTTTCGTCGCCGGGAACACCGGGGAGCTGTTTTTT.

A few counts support this clone. This sequence joins TRBV6-6 and TRBJ2-7, with TRBD1 matching 8 bases. CDR1 MNHNY and CDR2 SVGAGI come from the germline V gene (reference sequence). V was clipped by 4 bases and J by 6 bases; unmatched bases: 8. CDR3 size: 14 residues. This CDR3 is CASSSLRDRFEQYF. As DNA, the CDR3 is TGTGCCAGCAGTTCTTTACGGGACAGGTTCGAGCAGTACTTC.

The chain links TRBV6-5 to TRBJ1-2; TRBD1 is a possible D gene (6 bases). The CDR3 contains 16 residues. Germline lookup yields CDR1 MNHEY and CDR2 SVGAGI. The germline V and J ends were trimmed by 2 bases and 8 bases, with 21 bases remaining between them. The chain's CDR3 is CASSYTRGRGMRGYTF. For the CDR3, the DNA is TGTGCCAGCAGTTACACCCGGGGCAGGGGTATGCGAGGCTACACCTTC.

This clone was seen a handful of times. The chain joins TRBV7-9 to TRBJ1-2; D gene uncertain. The germline gives CDR1 SEHNR, CDR2 FQNEAQ (reference sequence). V lost 6 bases to trimming and J lost 4 bases, with 12 bases between them. The CDR3 runs 13 residues. CDR3 nucleotides: TGTGCCAGCAGTGAAACAGTAGGCTATGGCTACACCTTC. Translating it yields CASSETVGYGYTF.